One sample yielded the 25 T cell receptor beta chains listed below, sequenced in a study of blood T cell repertoires in COVID-19. Measured with immunoSEQ multiplex PCR; TCRdb has only the in-frame clones, and not every one. The sample contains more than 100,000 clones, around 83% of which appear only once. The specimen was PBMCs or T cells enriched from blood (not recorded which). These receptors were taken from a woman aged 25 to 39 who had recovered from COVID-19.

This clone was recorded only once. The rearrangement joins TRBV19 to TRBJ1-6; TRBD1 agrees at 8 bases. The CDR3 contains 14 residues. Trimming took 7 bases from V and 6 from J; bases not matched to a gene: 5. Looked up from germline, CDR1 is LNHDA and CDR2 is SQIVND (reference sequence). DNA for the CDR3: TGTGCCAGTACACCGACAGGGGCTAATTCACCCCTCCACTTT. Its translation: CASTPTGANSPLHF.

The rearrangement joins TRBV28 to TRBJ2-2, with 7 bases fitting TRBD1. Germline CDR1 MDHEN, CDR2 SYDVKM. CDR3 length: 13 amino acids. With V trimmed by 5 bases and J by 8 bases, 5 bases remained unmatched. The CDR3 DNA reads as TGTGCCAGCAGTCCCGACAGGGAGGGGGAGCTGTTTTTT. Its translation is CASSPDREGELFF.

The CDR3 DNA follows: TGTGCCAGCAGCCAAATCTCCCTGGGGCACAATGAGCAGTTCTTC. This codes for CASSQISLGHNEQFF. The V and J genes are TRBV3-1 (or the pseudogene TRBV3-2) and TRBJ2-1; D may be TRBD1 (5 bases). The CDR3 covers 15 residues. Germline V gene sequence: CDR1 LGHDT, CDR2 YNNKEL (reference sequence). V shed 2 bases and J shed 5 bases, with 13 bases lying between them.

This chain connects TRBV27 to TRBJ1-6; D uncertain. V was pared by 6 bases and J by 0 bases, with 9 bases between. This CDR3 is built from 15 residues. CDR1 MNHEY and CDR2 SMNVEV come from the germline V gene (reference sequence). This CDR3 is CASRRQSSYNSPLHF. Written as DNA, the CDR3 is TGTGCCAGCAGACGACAAAGCTCCTATAATTCACCCCTCCACTTT.

This chain uses TRBV6-6 with TRBJ2-2, with 12 bases identical to TRBD2. The length of the CDR3 is 16 residues. V gave up 4 bases and J gave up 4 bases; unmatched junction bases: 4. Germline CDR1 reads MNHNY; CDR2 reads SVGAGI (reference sequence). The DNA for the CDR3 is TGTGCCAGCAGTTCACTAGCGGGAGGCGGCACCGGGGAGCTGTTTTTT. Protein: CASSSLAGGGTGELFF.

The gene calls are TRBV5-4 and TRBJ1-2; perhaps TRBD1 as D (6 bases). V was shortened by 4 bases and J by 2 bases, with 18 bases between the two germline ends. This CDR3 has 16 amino acids. CDR1 and CDR2 (germline): SGHNT, YYREEE (reference sequence). CDR3: CASSQSGTLTNYGYTF. The CDR3 DNA reads TGTGCCAGCAGCCAATCCGGGACACTTACCAACTATGGCTACACCTTC.

CDR3 nucleotide sequence: TGTGCCAGCAGCTCGTTAGCGGGAGTGGCAGATACGCAGTATTTT. It encodes CASSSLAGVADTQYF. This rearrangement joins TRBV7-9 to TRBJ2-3; 9 bases fit TRBD2. J gave up 4 bases and V 4 bases, and 6 bases lay outside the gene matches. CDR3 length: 15 residues. The V gene's germline CDR1 is SEHNR and CDR2 FQNEAQ (reference sequence).

The rearrangement joins TRBV2 to TRBJ1-1, with 8 nucleotides matching TRBD1. The CDR3 is 20 residues long. V was pared by 1 base and J by 3 bases, with 19 bases of the junction left unmatched. The germline CDR1 and CDR2 sequences are SNHLY and FYNNEI. The CDR3 here is CASSEEYGPGGEVKDTEAFF. The CDR3 DNA is TGTGCCAGCAGTGAAGAATATGGTCCAGGGGGCGAGGTAAAAGACACTGAAGCTTTCTTT.

The rearrangement links TRBV9 to TRBJ2-3, with 7 bases lining up with TRBD2. This CDR3 comprises 16 residues. Losses at the gene ends were 4 bases for V and 3 bases for J; bases not matched to a gene: 11. The germline V gene encodes CDR1 SGDLS and CDR2 YYNGEE. CDR3 nucleotides: TGTGCCAGCAGCAAGCGGGGAGGACTAGTAACAGATACGCAGTATTTT. It encodes CASSKRGGLVTDTQYF. The variable domain in full, with the rest retrieved from reference TRBV9 and TRBJ2-3, is DSGVTQTPKHLITATGQRVTLRCSPRSGDLSVYWYQQSLDQGLQFLIQYYNGEERAKGNILERFSAQQFPDLHSELNLSSLELGDSALYFCASSKRGGLVTDTQYFGPGTRLTVL.

J is TRBJ2-1 and V is TRBV13; TRBD2 matches at 7 bases. Germline loops: CDR1 PRHDT, CDR2 FYEKMQ (reference sequence). The junction had 6 bases not matched to a gene; V was cut back by 8 bases and J by 2 bases. The CDR3 has 14 residues. The CDR3 DNA reads as TGTGCCAGCTCCCGGGGAGGGACCTACAATGAGCAGTTCTTC. Translating gives CASSRGGTYNEQFF.

The chain recombines TRBV21-1 with TRBJ1-1. TRBV21-1 is a pseudogene locus. The CDR3 covers 10 residues. In DNA, the CDR3 is TGTGCCAGCAGCAAGAGTGAAGCTTTCTTT. Translated, it gives CASSKSEAFF.

The J gene is TRBJ2-3, the V gene TRBV6-4; TRBD2 matches at 8 bases. The ends lost 2 bases at V and 2 bases at J; junction bases unmatched: 6. Germline CDR1 MRHNA, CDR2 SNTAGT. The CDR3 is made up of 16 amino acids. CDR3 sequence (DNA): TGTGCCAGCAGTGACAGCCCAGCGGGAGCCACAGATACGCAGTATTTT. Amino acids: CASSDSPAGATDTQYF.

The V call is TRBV7-2, the J call TRBJ1-6; the match to TRBD1 covers 9 bases. Germline CDR1 is SGHTA and CDR2 is FQGNSA. The CDR3 spans 17 residues. V trimming: 0 bases; J trimming: 7 bases; junction bases outside the gene matches: 7. This chain's CDR3 is CASSLAPGQGFNSPLHF. CDR3 DNA: TGTGCCAGCAGCTTAGCTCCGGGACAGGGATTCAATTCACCCCTCCACTTT.

The chain is built from TRBV5-1 and TRBJ2-5; D perhaps matches TRBD1 (6 bases). This CDR3 contains 15 residues. Germline lookup yields CDR1 SGHRS and CDR2 YFSETQ. V gave up 4 bases and J gave up 5 bases, with 18 bases separating them. The CDR3 region has the DNA TGCGCCAGCAGCCGGTCCAGGGGTGGTCGGGAGACCCAGTACTTC. Protein product: CASSRSRGGRETQYF.

The chain combines TRBV9 with TRBJ2-7; D is unclear. V lost 0 bases to trimming and J lost 3 bases, with 10 bases between them. CDR3 length: 14 amino acids. Per germline, CDR1 SGDLS and CDR2 YYNGEE. DNA for the CDR3: TGTGCCAGCAGCGTAGCTTCAGGCTTCTACGAGCAGTACTTC. Translation gives CASSVASGFYEQYF.

V is TRBV6-5 and J is TRBJ1-1, with D tentatively TRBD1 (5 bases). This CDR3 has 13 residues. V lost 11 bases and J lost 4, with 17 bases in between. The germline CDR1 and CDR2 sequences are MNHEY and SVGAGI. The CDR3 sequence is CACGAGGGTEAFF. The CDR3 bases are TGTGCCTGTGGAGCGGGGGGGGGCACTGAAGCTTTCTTT.

J is TRBJ2-5 and V is TRBV24-1, with D possibly TRBD2 on 5 matching bases. The CDR3 totals 17 residues. The V end lost 0 bases, the J end lost 1 base, and 14 bases lay between the germline ends. The V gene's germline CDR1 is KGHDR and CDR2 SFDVKD. CDR3 DNA sequence: TGTGCCACCAGTGATTTGCCCTCGACGGGGTCCCAAGAGACCCAGTACTTC. It specifies CATSDLPSTGSQETQYF.

This clone has a single count. The chain employs TRBV14 and TRBJ1-2, with D tentatively TRBD1 (6 bases). The germline gives CDR1 SGHDN, CDR2 FVKESK. Trimming removed 4 bases from V and 3 bases from J, with 9 bases in between. The CDR3 loop spans 13 amino acids. The CDR3, as DNA: TGTGCCAGCAGCCCACCAGGGGACTATGGCTACACCTTC. This translates into CASSPPGDYGYTF.

This chain connects TRBV5-4 to TRBJ2-5; 8 nucleotides match TRBD1. V dropped 0 bases and J dropped 2; count of bases not matched to a gene: 3. CDR3 size: 15 residues. Germline-derived CDR1 and CDR2 are SGHNT and YYREEE (reference sequence). This CDR3 is CASSLAGTGQETQYF. CDR3 nucleotide sequence: TGTGCCAGCAGCTTGGCAGGGACAGGTCAAGAGACCCAGTACTTC. The full variable domain, in which reference TRBV5-4 and TRBJ2-5 provide the parts outside the CDR3, is ETGVTQSPTHLIKTRGQQVTLRCSSQSGHNTVSWYQQALGQGPQFIFQYYREEENGRGNFPPRFSGLQFPNYSSELNVNALELDDSALYLCASSLAGTGQETQYFGPGTRLLVL.

This clone appeared a single time. The rearrangement links TRBV19 to TRBJ1-5; 7 nucleotides line up with TRBD1. Germline CDR1 reads LNHDA; CDR2 reads SQIVND (reference sequence). This CDR3 contains 15 residues. Unmatched junction bases numbered 4, after V lost 4 bases and J lost 1 base. CDR3 amino acids: CASSKAGGSNQPQHF. The CDR3 region has the DNA TGTGCCAGTAGTAAGGCAGGGGGGAGCAATCAGCCCCAGCATTTT.

This clone has just one count. The rearrangement uses TRBV9 and TRBJ2-3; 8 bases agree with TRBD2. The CDR3 extends over 15 amino acids. CDR1 and CDR2 from the germline V gene are SGDLS and YYNGEE. The ends lost 6 bases at V and 6 bases at J; junction bases unmatched: 12. CDR3 amino acids: CASTPEGTRSDTQYF. The CDR3 DNA sequence: TGTGCCAGCACCCCGGAGGGGACTAGGTCCGATACGCAGTATTTT.

V is TRBV5-1 and J is TRBJ2-5; 9 nucleotides line up with TRBD2. Germline trimming cut 0 bases from V and 2 bases from J; bases unmatched to any gene: 8. The CDR3 is made up of 17 amino acids. The germline V gene has CDR1 SGHRS and CDR2 YFSETQ. The CDR3 protein is CASSLGASGTLQETQYF. As DNA, the CDR3 is TGCGCCAGCAGCTTGGGAGCTAGCGGGACCTTACAAGAGACCCAGTACTTC.

Only one count was recorded for this clone. The chain recombines TRBV5-1 with TRBJ1-3; 9 nucleotides match TRBD1. The J segment lost 7 bases and the V segment lost 3 bases, leaving 5 bases of the junction unmatched. Germline CDR1 reads SGHRS; CDR2 reads YFSETQ. The CDR3 sequence is 14 residues long. The DNA of the CDR3 is TGCGCCAGCAGCTCGGGACAGGGACAGAACACCATATATTTT. Translation gives CASSSGQGQNTIYF.

V and J are TRBV7-2 and TRBJ2-4; 10 bases agree with TRBD2. V trimming: 5 bases; J trimming: 1 base; junction bases outside the gene matches: 2. Germline V CDR1 and CDR2: SGHTA, FQGNSA. This CDR3 comprises 15 residues. CDR3 sequence reads: CASSQTSGAKNIQYF. The DNA for the CDR3 is TGTGCCAGCAGCCAGACTAGCGGGGCCAAAAACATTCAGTACTTC.

The chain links TRBV27 to TRBJ1-1; 7 nucleotides line up with TRBD1. This CDR3 is 13 amino acids long. The germline V gene has CDR1 MNHEY and CDR2 SMNVEV (reference sequence). Trimming at V came to 8 bases and at J to 11 bases, leaving 14 bases not matched to a gene. The CDR3 nucleotides are TGTGCCAGCGCGGGGCCCACAGGGGCAGCGGCTTTCTTT. Translation: CASAGPTGAAAFF.